The next 5 T cell receptor beta chains were all read from a single sample in a study of blood T cell repertoires in COVID-19. Generated by immunoSEQ multiplex PCR, the TCRdb table keeps only in-frame clones and is missing some. The data show some 460,000 clones, with nearly 90% seen just once and nearly 2% held by the top ten. The specimen was PBMCs or T cells enriched from blood (not recorded which). The receptor source for this set is a woman aged 18 to 35 with acute COVID-19.

In its sample, this clone was seen once. The chain is built from TRBV30 and TRBJ2-1; weak D call: TRBD1 (6 bases). CDR1 is GTSNPN, CDR2 SVGIG, per germline (reference sequence). This CDR3 comprises 14 residues. The germline V and J ends were trimmed by 4 bases and 4 bases, with 14 bases remaining between them. CDR3 region: CAWKGEFGYNEQFF. CDR3 DNA: TGTGCCTGGAAGGGGGAGTTTGGTTACAATGAGCAGTTCTTC.

The chain is built from TRBV5-1 and TRBJ2-3; 13 bases line up with TRBD2. After removal of 7 bases from V and 5 bases from J, the junction contained 10 bases not matched to a gene. The length of the CDR3 is 16 residues. Germline CDR1 and CDR2: SGHRS and YFSETQ. The CDR3 protein is CASASLAGGRGDTQYF. CDR3 coding DNA: TGCGCCAGCGCGTCACTAGCGGGGGGGCGTGGAGATACGCAGTATTTT.

This rearrangement joins TRBV7-9 to TRBJ1-4; D gene ambiguous. The CDR3 loop spans 14 amino acids. V was clipped by 8 bases and J by 0 bases, with 10 bases between them. CDR1 is SEHNR, CDR2 FQNEAQ, per germline (reference sequence). The chain's CDR3 is CASSGRATNEKLFF. The CDR3 nucleotides read TGTGCCAGCTCGGGTCGGGCAACTAATGAAAAACTGTTTTTT.

The chain couples TRBV18 to TRBJ1-2; maybe TRBD1 (6 bases). Germline V gives CDR1 KGHSH, CDR2 LQKENI. V was shortened by 3 bases and J by 5 bases, with 13 bases between the two germline ends. The CDR3 sequence is 14 residues long. The CDR3 bases are TGTGCCAGCTCACCTGAGCAGGGGACATATGGCTACACCTTC. Protein: CASSPEQGTYGYTF.

This rearrangement joins TRBV6-5 to TRBJ1-2; 7 bases match TRBD1. The CDR3 length is 14 residues. Trimming removed 2 bases from V and 4 bases from J; junction bases left unmatched: 4. Germline CDR1 reads MNHEY; CDR2 reads SVGAGI. The CDR3 loop is CASSYNRDSYGYTF. The CDR3 bases are TGTGCCAGCAGTTACAACCGGGACAGCTATGGCTACACCTTC.